The 23 T cell receptor beta chains listed next were all sequenced from one sample in a study of graft-versus-host responses after intestinal transplantation. The repertoire was sequenced with immunoSEQ multiplex PCR; TCRdb's copy has only in-frame clones and lacks some. The sample consists of about 81,000 clones, approximately 90% of them appearing once. These receptors' targets are unknown. Sequenced material: unstimulated CD4+ T cells sorted from spleen or lymph node cells, taken before transplant. The receptors stem from a human donor who was the organ donor for an intestinal transplant.

The chain couples TRBV10-2 to TRBJ2-3, with 8 bases aligning to TRBD2. CDR1 is WSHSY and CDR2 is SAAADI in the germline V gene. CDR3 length equals 15 residues. Trimming at V came to 0 bases and at J to 4 bases, leaving 3 bases not matched to a gene. The CDR3, as DNA: TGCGCCAGCAGTGAGTCGGGACTAGGGTCAGATACGCAGTATTTT. It codes for CASSESGLGSDTQYF.

This clone occurred once. This chain links TRBV7-2 with TRBJ2-7; D may be TRBD2 (6 bases). Trimming cost V 4 bases and J 4 bases, with 23 bases left between them. The CDR3 is 17 residues long. The germline V gene has CDR1 SGHTA and CDR2 FQGNSA. DNA of the CDR3: TGTGCCAGCAGCTCATTCCTTGCGGGGTGGGGCTCGTACGAGCAGTACTTC. This translates into CASSSFLAGWGSYEQYF.

This chain links TRBV5-1 with TRBJ2-7; 10 bases map to TRBD2. The CDR3 length is 14 residues. J gave up 1 base and V 4 bases, and 2 bases lay outside the gene matches. Per germline, CDR1 SGHRS and CDR2 YFSETQ. CDR3 in DNA: TGCGCCAGCAGCCCACTAGCGGGATCCTACGAGCAGTACTTC. Protein sequence: CASSPLAGSYEQYF.

This clone was seen once. The CDR3 bases are TGTGCCAGCAGTCTGGGCGGGGTGACTGCCGGGGAGCTGTTTTTT. Protein sequence: CASSLGGVTAGELFF. J is TRBJ2-2 and V is TRBV28, with D possibly matching TRBD2 (6 bases). Trimming stripped 5 bases from V and 6 bases from J, with 16 bases between. Germline V gene data show CDR1 as MDHEN and CDR2 as SYDVKM. CDR3 length equals 15 residues.

The V call is TRBV28, the J call TRBJ2-5; D is ambiguous. Trimming pared 7 bases from V and 5 bases from J, leaving 11 bases between. The CDR3 length is 12 residues. The V gene's germline CDR1 is MDHEN and CDR2 SYDVKM. The CDR3 is CASNTLYETQYF. In DNA, the CDR3 is TGTGCCAGCAATACCCTATATGAGACCCAGTACTTC.

The rearrangement joins TRBV10-3 to TRBJ1-2; D is unresolved. Between the trimmed V and J ends, which lost 0 bases and 2 bases, there was a span of 10 bases. CDR1 and CDR2 (germline): ENHRY, SYGVKD. CDR3 size: 15 residues. CDR3: CAISESSDGNYGYTF. The CDR3 DNA sequence: TGTGCCATCAGTGAGTCTTCCGACGGGAACTATGGCTACACCTTC.

The CDR3 DNA follows: TGTGCCAGCAGCTTAGGCGCGGGGGCAGATACGCAGTATTTT. Translating gives CASSLGAGADTQYF. This chain connects TRBV7-9 to TRBJ2-3; the match to TRBD2 covers 7 bases. CDR3 length: 14 amino acids. Germline CDR1 and CDR2: SEHNR and FQNEAQ (reference sequence). V lost 1 base, J lost 4 bases, and 2 bases stayed unmatched.

Here the CDR3 DNA reads TGTGCCGAAGCGACCGGGACTAGCGGGAGAGGGGATACGCAGTATTTT. This gives the protein CAEATGTSGRGDTQYF. The chain is built from TRBV7-9 and TRBJ2-3, with 14 bases fitting TRBD2. Germline loops: CDR1 SEHNR, CDR2 FQNEAQ (reference sequence). The CDR3 runs to 16 residues. Unmatched junction bases numbered 13, after V lost 11 bases and J lost 6 bases.

With regard to this clone: Distinct nucleotide sequences in the sample also encode this CDR3. V is TRBV9 and J is TRBJ2-7; tentatively, D is TRBD1 (5 bases). The CDR3 totals 14 residues. V was pared by 3 bases and J by 4 bases, with 14 bases between. Germline V lookup: CDR1 SGDLS, CDR2 YYNGEE. CDR3 amino acids: CASSAQGRSYEQYF. In DNA form, the CDR3 reads TGTGCCAGCAGCGCGCAGGGAAGGAGTTACGAGCAGTACTTC.

The chain is built from TRBV7-9 and TRBJ1-2; TRBD1 matches at 7 bases. Trimming cost V 5 bases and J 7 bases; bases outside gene matches: 10. Germline CDR1 is SEHNR and CDR2 is FQNEAQ (reference sequence). The CDR3 has 14 residues. The CDR3 region is CASSQQQGLSGYTF. CDR3 nucleotides: TGTGCCAGCAGCCAACAACAGGGGTTGTCTGGCTACACCTTC.

V is TRBV5-4 and J is TRBJ1-1; the D is unclear. V was cut by 4 bases and J by 1 base, with 14 bases left in between. Per germline, CDR1 SGHNT and CDR2 YYREEE (reference sequence). The CDR3 length is 15 residues. The CDR3 nucleotides read TGTGCCAGCAGCAACCCCGGGCGGGGGAACACTGAAGCTTTCTTT. Residues: CASSNPGRGNTEAFF.

The chain is built from TRBV2 and TRBJ2-1, with D tentatively TRBD1 (6 bases). Trimming took 3 bases from V and 6 from J, leaving 18 bases between them. This CDR3 region has 16 residues. In germline, CDR1 is SNHLY, CDR2 FYNNEI. The chain's CDR3 is CASSERVPGAFNEQFF. CDR3 in DNA: TGTGCCAGCAGTGAGAGGGTCCCAGGGGCTTTCAATGAGCAGTTCTTC.

This clone has just one count. V gene TRBV5-1 combines with J gene TRBJ2-1; TRBD2 aligns across 11 bases. Germline CDR1 and CDR2: SGHRS and YFSETQ. This CDR3 spans 15 amino acids. J was trimmed by 5 bases and V by 3 bases; bases with no gene match: 4. This CDR3 reads CASSWGLAVNNEQFF. The CDR3 DNA reads TGCGCCAGCAGCTGGGGACTAGCGGTTAACAATGAGCAGTTCTTC.

The J gene is TRBJ2-5, the V gene TRBV12-5; D is perhaps TRBD2 (5 bases). The V gene lost 1 base and the J gene lost 6 bases, with 9 bases spanning the gap. This CDR3 has 13 amino acids. The V gene's germline CDR1 is LGHNT and CDR2 FRNRAP. This chain's CDR3 is CASGLGLQKTQYF. The CDR3 nucleotides read TGTGCTAGTGGTTTGGGACTACAAAAGACCCAGTACTTC.

This chain's CDR3 is CAIATGVNIQYF. CDR3 coding DNA: TGTGCCATCGCAACAGGGGTAAACATTCAGTACTTC. The chain uses TRBV6-1 and TRBJ2-4; 7 bases line up with TRBD1. This CDR3 has 12 residues. Looked up from germline, CDR1 is MNHNS and CDR2 is SASEGT. V shed 10 bases, J shed 6 bases, and the junction held 6 bases outside the gene matches.

The rearrangement links TRBV7-9 to TRBJ2-7, with D uncertain. CDR1 SEHNR and CDR2 FQNEAQ come from the germline V gene (reference sequence). Between the trimmed V and J ends, which lost 0 bases and 6 bases, there was a span of 6 bases. This CDR3 has 12 residues. This CDR3 reads CASSLARGEQYF. The DNA for the CDR3 is TGTGCCAGCAGCTTAGCGCGAGGCGAGCAGTACTTC.

This rearrangement joins TRBV15 to TRBJ1-1; D uncertain. The germline CDR1 and CDR2 sequences are LNHNV and YYDKDF (reference sequence). The CDR3 runs to 15 residues. Trimming left V 3 bases short and J 5 bases short, with 16 bases between. Written as DNA, the CDR3 is TGTGCCACCAGCAGCCCTGGGCGTCGTCTAACTGAAGCTTTCTTT. Its protein product is CATSSPGRRLTEAFF.

CDR3 region: CASSPSGMRYEQYF. Here the CDR3 DNA reads TGTGCCAGCAGTCCTAGCGGGATGAGGTACGAGCAGTACTTC. V is TRBV28 and J is TRBJ2-7; TRBD2 matches at 9 bases. Germline CDR1 MDHEN, CDR2 SYDVKM. J gave up 4 bases and V 5 bases, and 6 bases lay outside the gene matches. The CDR3 has 14 residues.

The chain is built from TRBV5-1 and TRBJ1-6; 8 nucleotides line up with TRBD1. The CDR3 extends over 15 amino acids. The J segment lost 7 bases and the V segment lost 2 bases, leaving 5 bases of the junction unmatched. Germline V CDR1 and CDR2: SGHRS, YFSETQ. The CDR3 region is CASSFLTGDNSPLHF. The CDR3 nucleotides are TGCGCCAGCAGCTTCTTGACAGGGGACAATTCACCCCTCCACTTT. Using reference TRBV5-1 and TRBJ1-6 for the parts outside the CDR3, the full variable domain is KAGVTQTPRYLIKTRGQQVTLSCSPISGHRSVSWYQQTPGQGLQFLFEYFSETQRNKGNFPGRFSGRQFSNSRSEMNVSTLELGDSALYLCASSFLTGDNSPLHFGNGTRLTVT.

The DNA for the CDR3 is TGTGCCAGCAGCCAAAGACGGGACAGGGTTTTTGGCTACACCTTC. Its protein product is CASSQRRDRVFGYTF. The chain is built from TRBV7-8 and TRBJ1-2; 9 nucleotides match TRBD1. The germline gives CDR1 SGHVS, CDR2 FQNEAQ. This CDR3 comprises 15 residues. Trimming at V came to 5 bases and at J to 7 bases, leaving 11 bases not matched to a gene.

The chain uses TRBV28 and TRBJ2-3, with a weak D call TRBD2 (6 bases). This CDR3 is 14 amino acids long. The germline gives CDR1 MDHEN, CDR2 SYDVKM. V shed 4 bases and J shed 4 bases, with 12 bases lying between them. The CDR3 DNA follows: TGTGCCAGCAGTTGGGACTTCCGTGCAGATACGCAGTATTTT. Its protein product is CASSWDFRADTQYF.

This clone was found once. V usage is TRBV5-1 and J usage is TRBJ2-7; a weak D match, TRBD2 (6 bases). V was clipped by 0 bases and J by 2 bases, with 15 bases between them. Germline V CDR1 and CDR2: SGHRS, YFSETQ. This CDR3 spans 16 amino acids. CDR3 region: CASSLGVGGLTYEQYF. CDR3 DNA: TGCGCCAGCAGCTTGGGGGTCGGGGGATTAACCTACGAGCAGTACTTC.

This chain connects TRBV28 to TRBJ1-5; D not resolved. CDR1 is MDHEN, CDR2 SYDVKM, per germline. The V end lost 6 bases, the J end lost 2 bases, and 8 bases lay between the germline ends. The CDR3 length is 13 residues. CDR3 nucleotide sequence: TGTGCCAGCAGACAAATGGGCAATCAGCCCCAGCATTTT. It encodes CASRQMGNQPQHF.